The 32 T cell receptor beta chains reported below all come from one sample, sequenced in a study of early T cells in non-severe SARS-CoV-2 infection. MiXCR, run by TCRdb on the 5' RACE reads, gives a single entry per CDR3 protein. The table has roughly 64,000 distinct CDR3 sequences, 11% seen once. The sequenced sample was whole blood, obtained at baseline. The receptors were sampled from an adult who was a healthcare worker with PCR-confirmed SARS-CoV-2 infection or an uninfected control (not recorded which).

J is TRBJ2-7 and V is TRBV12-3 or TRBV12-4, with 9 positions matching TRBD1. Losses at the gene ends were 4 bases for V and 6 bases for J; bases not matched to a gene: 7. This CDR3 contains 14 residues. The DNA for the CDR3 is TGTGCCAGCAGTTCAACAGGGGGCCCCTCCGAGCAGTACTTC. Encoded protein: CASSSTGGPSEQYF.

This clonotype was recorded a few times. V and J are TRBV6-2 or TRBV6-3 and TRBJ2-1; TRBD1 aligns across 9 bases. Germline V gene sequence: CDR1 MNHEY, CDR2 SVGEGT. CDR3 length: 15 amino acids. The junction had 11 bases not matched to a gene; V was cut back by 6 bases and J by 8 bases. The CDR3 nucleotides are TGTGCCAGCAGCAAAGGCGGGACAGGGAGCTATGAGCAGTTCTTC. Residues: CASSKGGTGSYEQFF.

The rearrangement joins TRBV29-1 to TRBJ1-1; D is unclear. Germline values: CDR1 SQVTM, CDR2 ANQGSEA. This CDR3 has 12 amino acids. V shed 3 bases and J shed 1 base, with 6 bases lying between them. Here the CDR3 reads CSVDWQNTEAFF. CDR3 nucleotides: TGCAGCGTTGACTGGCAGAACACTGAAGCTTTCTTT.

This clonotype has only a few counts. The chain recombines TRBV12-3 or TRBV12-4 with TRBJ1-3, with D perhaps matching TRBD1 (5 bases). This CDR3 spans 15 amino acids. Trimming took 7 bases from V and 0 from J, leaving 13 bases between them. CDR3 bases: TGTGCCAGCACATTGGGACTATCCTCTGGAAACACCATATATTTT. Protein: CASTLGLSSGNTIYF.

Only a few counts were recorded for this clonotype. The rearrangement uses TRBV7-3 and TRBJ2-1, with 14 bases identical to TRBD2. Germline assignment: CDR1 SGHTA and CDR2 FQGTGA. The CDR3 sequence is 18 residues long. Losses at the gene ends were 5 bases for V and 4 bases for J; bases not matched to a gene: 10. CDR3 sequence reads: CASSQGPGLAGAYNEQFF. The CDR3, as DNA: TGTGCCAGCAGCCAGGGGCCGGGACTAGCGGGGGCTTACAATGAGCAGTTCTTC.

There are many counts of this clonotype. The V gene is TRBV19, the J gene TRBJ1-2; unclear D gene. CDR1 and CDR2 (germline): LNHDA, SQIVND (reference sequence). The CDR3 is made up of 15 amino acids. Trimming left V 1 base short and J 1 base short, with 10 bases between. The CDR3, as DNA: TGTGCCAGTAGTATAGCGGGCAGAAGTAACTATGGCTACACCTTC. The encoded protein is CASSIAGRSNYGYTF.

The chain couples TRBV20-1 to TRBJ2-7; tentatively, D is TRBD2 (7 bases). The CDR3 covers 15 residues. V gave up 5 bases and J gave up 3 bases, with 20 bases separating them. Germline V gene data show CDR1 as DFQATT and CDR2 as SNEGSKA (reference sequence). The CDR3 sequence: CSADGGLRGSYEQYF. The CDR3 bases are TGCAGTGCTGACGGGGGCTTGCGGGGGAGCTACGAGCAGTACTTC.

The chain uses TRBV5-1 and TRBJ2-2, with D possibly TRBD1 on 6 matching bases. This CDR3 is 16 amino acids long. The germline CDR1 and CDR2 sequences are SGHRS and YFSETQ. V was clipped by 2 bases and J by 0 bases, with 11 bases between them. The CDR3 reads CASSFLGQSNTGELFF. The CDR3 nucleotides read TGCGCCAGCAGCTTCTTGGGACAATCGAACACCGGGGAGCTGTTTTTT.

This clonotype has just a few counts. This chain uses TRBV7-9 with TRBJ2-5; TRBD1 aligns across 9 bases. The CDR3 runs to 15 residues. The germline V gene has CDR1 SEHNR and CDR2 FQNEAQ (reference sequence). The J segment lost 2 bases and the V segment lost 8 bases, leaving 9 bases of the junction unmatched. The CDR3 nucleotides are TGTGCCAGCCGTGGCGGGACAGGGTTACAAGAGACCCAGTACTTC. Encoded protein: CASRGGTGLQETQYF.

Many counts were recorded for this clonotype. One end of the junction fails to match germline, which may point to a read error. This chain joins TRBV10-2 and TRBJ2-5, with D possibly matching TRBD1 (6 bases). The CDR3 extends over 12 amino acids. Looked up from germline, CDR1 is WSHSY and CDR2 is SAAADI. The CDR3 DNA is TGCGCCAGCAGTGAGTCGTTCTCGGACAGAGACTTC. Its translation is CASSESFSDRDF.

This clonotype was counted ten times or more. J is TRBJ1-2 and V is TRBV5-4; 7 bases fit TRBD1. V was pared by 0 bases and J by 4 bases, with 9 bases of the junction left unmatched. CDR3 length: 16 amino acids. CDR1 is SGHNT and CDR2 is YYREEE in the germline V gene (reference sequence). The CDR3 loop reads CASSLEKQGSPYGYTF. CDR3 in DNA: TGTGCCAGCAGCTTGGAGAAACAGGGGAGTCCCTATGGCTACACCTTC.

The chain uses TRBV3-1 and TRBJ2-5; 13 nucleotides line up with TRBD2. The CDR3 consists of 14 residues. The germline gives CDR1 LGHDT, CDR2 YNNKEL (reference sequence). V gave up 4 bases and J gave up 6 bases; unmatched junction bases: 2. For the CDR3, the DNA is TGTGCCAGCAGCCCGACTAGCGGGGGGAAGACCCAGTACTTC. Protein product: CASSPTSGGKTQYF.

V and J are TRBV10-1 and TRBJ2-3; 15 nucleotides align to TRBD2. The CDR3 consists of 17 residues. The germline V gene has CDR1 WNHNN and CDR2 SYGVQD (reference sequence). J gave up 5 bases and V 6 bases, and 9 bases lay outside the gene matches. CDR3 in amino acids: CASSPRTSGGALDTQYF. The DNA for the CDR3 is TGCGCCAGCAGCCCCAGGACTAGCGGGGGGGCACTAGATACGCAGTATTTT.

In this sample, this clonotype turned up many times. V gene TRBV7-6 combines with J gene TRBJ2-7, with 9 bases that match TRBD1. Germline V gene lookup returns CDR1 SGHVS and CDR2 FNYEAQ. The V segment lost 4 bases and the J segment 5 bases; nucleotides outside the gene matches: 9. The CDR3 is 15 amino acids. The CDR3 nucleotides read TGTGCCAGCAGCTCAAGGACAGGGGAGTCCCACGAGCAGTACTTC. Protein product: CASSSRTGESHEQYF.

In its sample, this clonotype was seen a few times. The V and J genes are TRBV6-2 or TRBV6-3 and TRBJ2-7; no definite D call. CDR3 length: 16 residues. The V end lost 0 bases, the J end lost 0 bases, and 12 bases lay between the germline ends. CDR1 is MNHEY, CDR2 SVGEGT, per germline. The CDR3 region has the DNA TGTGCCAGCAGTTACTCTCGGTCACAGCACTCCTACGAGCAGTACTTC. This codes for CASSYSRSQHSYEQYF.

This clonotype was found many times. This chain uses TRBV18 with TRBJ1-2; 11 bases align to TRBD1. Trimming cost V 0 bases and J 6 bases; bases outside gene matches: 3. The CDR3 sequence is 15 residues long. Germline V gene data show CDR1 as KGHSH and CDR2 as LQKENI. The CDR3 bases are TGTGCCAGCTCACCACCGGGACAGGGGGAGCATGGCTACACCTTC. Translated, it gives CASSPPGQGEHGYTF. Drawing the rest from reference TRBV18 and TRBJ1-2, the complete variable domain is NAGVMQNPRHLVRRRGQEARLRCSPMKGHSHVYWYRQLPEEGLKFMVYLQKENIIDESGMPKERFSAEFPKEGPSILRIQQVVRGDSAAYFCASSPPGQGEHGYTFGSGTRLTVV.

The chain combines TRBV4-2 with TRBJ2-3; D not resolved. Trimming took off 0 bases at V and 1 base at J, with 5 bases between the two ends. In germline, CDR1 is LGHNA, CDR2 YNFKEQ. This CDR3 comprises 14 residues. The CDR3 sequence is CASSQEPRTDTQYF. The CDR3 coding sequence is TGTGCCAGCAGCCAAGAGCCCCGCACAGATACGCAGTATTTT.

This clonotype occurred a few times. The chain employs TRBV2 and TRBJ1-1; unclear D gene. Trimming cost V 7 bases and J 3 bases, with 6 bases left between them. The CDR3 loop spans 11 amino acids. Germline-derived CDR1 and CDR2 are SNHLY and FYNNEI. CDR3 nucleotide sequence: TGTGCCAGCATGGATCACACTGAAGCTTTCTTT. This gives the protein CASMDHTEAFF.

This clonotype was seen just once. The V and J genes are TRBV5-6 and TRBJ2-7; 10 nucleotides align to TRBD2. The CDR3 runs to 14 residues. Germline V gene data show CDR1 as SGHDT and CDR2 as YYEEEE. The V gene end was trimmed by 5 bases and the J gene end by 7 bases; junction bases not matched to a gene: 9. The CDR3 protein is CASRLAGTMGEQYF. The CDR3 DNA sequence: TGTGCCAGCAGACTAGCGGGGACTATGGGGGAGCAGTACTTC.

This clonotype was seen a handful of times. J is TRBJ2-3 and V is TRBV20-1; a weak D match, TRBD2 (7 bases). The CDR3 is made up of 14 amino acids. The ends were cut back, 6 bases at V and 0 bases at J, with 13 bases in the middle. The V gene's germline CDR1 is DFQATT and CDR2 SNEGSKA (reference sequence). The CDR3 is CSAKRGGSTDTQYF. The DNA of the CDR3 is TGCAGTGCGAAGAGGGGGGGAAGCACAGATACGCAGTATTTT.

The chain couples TRBV27 to TRBJ1-4, with D perhaps matching TRBD1 (6 bases). V was clipped by 5 bases and J by 2 bases, with 12 bases between them. There are 15 residues in the CDR3. Germline V lookup: CDR1 MNHEY, CDR2 SMNVEV (reference sequence). For the CDR3, the DNA is TGTGCCAGCAGTCCCGAAAGGGGGACTAATGAAAAACTGTTTTTT. It encodes CASSPERGTNEKLFF.

This clonotype was recorded many times. CDR3: CASRERNTGELFF. CDR3 DNA: TGTGCCAGCAGGGAGAGAAACACCGGGGAGCTGTTTTTT. The gene calls are TRBV2 and TRBJ2-2; D is unresolved. Trimming shortened V by 6 bases and J by 2 bases, and 7 bases separated the two germline ends. CDR3 length: 13 amino acids. From germline, CDR1 is SNHLY and CDR2 FYNNEI.

This clonotype has at least ten counts. This chain connects TRBV7-9 to TRBJ2-3, with TRBD1 matching over 7 bases. The CDR3 has 12 residues. Unmatched junction bases numbered 8, after V lost 6 bases and J lost 11 bases. Germline loops: CDR1 SEHNR, CDR2 FQNEAQ (reference sequence). The CDR3 sequence: CASRDRYYEQYF. CDR3 sequence (DNA): TGTGCCAGCAGGGACAGGTACTATGAGCAGTATTTT.

This clonotype was detected only a few times. J is TRBJ2-5 and V is TRBV25-1, with TRBD2 matching over 14 bases. Germline loops: CDR1 MGHDK, CDR2 SYGVNS. With 7 bases clipped from V and 7 bases from J, the junction kept 8 bases outside the gene matches. The CDR3 has 15 residues. CDR3 sequence: CASTSGLAGGGTQYF. As DNA, the CDR3 is TGTGCCAGCACCTCCGGACTAGCGGGGGGAGGGACCCAGTACTTC.

The chain employs TRBV12-3 or TRBV12-4 and TRBJ2-1; D is perhaps TRBD2 (5 bases). This CDR3 is built from 15 residues. Trimming removed 3 bases from V and 7 bases from J, with 16 bases in between. This CDR3 reads CASSFPYNTGNEQFF. In nucleotides, the CDR3 is TGTGCCAGCAGTTTTCCTTACAATACGGGGAATGAGCAGTTCTTC.

This clonotype was recorded a few times. The J gene is TRBJ2-5, the V gene TRBV11-2, with D possibly matching TRBD1 (6 bases). V lost 4 bases and J lost 5, with 17 bases in between. The CDR3 spans 15 residues. The germline V gene has CDR1 SGHAT and CDR2 FQNNGV. The CDR3 is CASSSGSFRGETQYF. CDR3 bases: TGTGCCAGCAGCTCCGGATCTTTCAGGGGCGAGACCCAGTACTTC.

This clonotype was observed at least ten times. The chain is built from TRBV11-2 and TRBJ1-2, with D perhaps matching TRBD1 (5 bases). This CDR3 contains 14 residues. V dropped 8 bases and J dropped 7 bases, with 20 bases sitting between them. The germline V gene has CDR1 SGHAT and CDR2 FQNNGV. The DNA of the CDR3 is TGTGCCAGCGCAGAATGGGGGAGGGAGCGTGGCTACACCTTC. Translated, it gives CASAEWGRERGYTF.

The chain links TRBV7-9 to TRBJ2-7; D is perhaps TRBD1 (5 bases). V lost 5 bases, J lost 4 bases, and 9 bases lay in between. Germline-derived CDR1 and CDR2 are SEHNR and FQNEAQ (reference sequence). The CDR3 extends over 12 amino acids. CDR3 DNA: TGTGCCAGCAGCGCCCAGGGATACGAGCAGTACTTC. Translating gives CASSAQGYEQYF.

In its sample, this clonotype was seen many times. The junction departs from germline at one end; a sequencing error may be responsible. The J gene is TRBJ1-1, the V gene TRBV7-2; D ambiguous. The CDR3 runs to 12 residues. Germline V gives CDR1 SGHTA, CDR2 FQGNSA. The CDR3 sequence: CASSFLNAEAFF. DNA for the CDR3: TGTGCCAGTAGCTTTCTGAACGCTGAAGCTTTCTTT. The variable domain in full, with the rest retrieved from reference TRBV7-2 and TRBJ1-1, is GAGVSQSPSNKVTEKGKDVELRCDPISGHTALYWYRQSLGQGLEFLIYFQGNSAPDKSGLPSDRFSAERTGGSVSTLTIQRTQQEDSAVYLCASSFLNAEAFFGQGTRLTVV.

In its sample, this clonotype was seen many times. CDR3 in amino acids: CSARDGTKYQETQYF. DNA of the CDR3: TGCAGTGCTAGAGATGGGACAAAGTACCAAGAGACCCAGTACTTC. The chain links TRBV20-1 to TRBJ2-5; D is possibly TRBD1 (6 bases). The length of the CDR3 is 15 residues. V was clipped by 0 bases and J by 0 bases, with 11 bases between them. Looked up from germline, CDR1 is DFQATT and CDR2 is SNEGSKA (reference sequence).

V usage is TRBV30 and J usage is TRBJ1-1, with 7 positions matching TRBD1. The CDR3 covers 17 residues. With V trimmed by 1 base and J by 0 bases, 11 bases remained unmatched. Germline CDR1 is GTSNPN and CDR2 is SVGIG (reference sequence). CDR3: CAWSAPRQGRVNTEAFF. The CDR3, as DNA: TGTGCCTGGAGTGCCCCCAGACAGGGACGAGTGAACACTGAAGCTTTCTTT.

This clonotype was found many times. The J gene is TRBJ2-6, the V gene TRBV6-4; D not resolved. V gave up 0 bases and J gave up 3 bases, with 0 bases separating them. CDR3 length equals 13 residues. Germline V CDR1 and CDR2: MRHNA, SNTAGT. CDR3 loop: CASSDSGANVLTF. For the CDR3, the DNA is TGTGCCAGCAGTGACTCTGGGGCCAACGTCCTGACTTTC.